A single sample is the source of the 3 T cell receptor beta chains below, sequenced in a study of identical twins. TCRdb itself ran the 5' RACE reads through MiXCR, one entry per CDR3 protein. The sample carries around 290,000 distinct CDR3 sequences, 8.5% to 9.5% recorded once. The same sample was also studied in work on yellow fever vaccine responses in identical twins.

The sequenced sample consisted of CD8+ T cells sorted from blood. The receptors were sampled from a woman under 30 in good health.

This clonotype was observed many times. V gene TRBV2 combines with J gene TRBJ2-3; perhaps TRBD2 as D (6 bases). This CDR3 spans 16 amino acids. Trimming removed 9 bases at V and 3 bases at J, with 22 bases between. Germline loops: CDR1 SNHLY, CDR2 FYNNEI. CDR3 nucleotide sequence: TGTGCCAGGGGGGGTGAAGATTTACGTGGGACAGATACGCAGTATTTT. Amino acid sequence: CARGGEDLRGTDTQYF.

This clonotype has just a few counts. The CDR3 reads CSAPLLTGAFNEQFF. In DNA form, the CDR3 reads TGCAGCGCCCCCCTCTTAACAGGGGCTTTCAATGAGCAGTTCTTC. V usage is TRBV29-1 and J usage is TRBJ2-1; 7 positions agree with TRBD1. V dropped 7 bases and J dropped 6; count of bases not matched to a gene: 15. This CDR3 region has 15 residues. CDR1 is SQVTM, CDR2 ANQGSEA, per germline.

This rearrangement joins TRBV20-1 to TRBJ2-7, with D unresolved. Per germline, CDR1 DFQATT and CDR2 SNEGSKA (reference sequence). CDR3 length: 12 residues. The CDR3 region is CSKITSKYEQYF. The CDR3 nucleotides read TGCAGCAAAATTACATCCAAATACGAGCAGTACTTC.